This passage covers 29 T cell receptor beta chains from one sample sequenced in a study of circulating and synovial CD4+ cells in juvenile arthritis. Clones were read by immunoSEQ multiplex PCR, and TCRdb kept only the in-frame ones, dropping some. This sample has 30,000 to 40,000 clones, with nearly 95% found just once. Source material: CD4+ T cells from blood. The receptors derive from a human donor with juvenile idiopathic arthritis.

The chain is built from TRBV7-2 and TRBJ2-5; 10 positions match TRBD2. V lost 2 bases and J lost 4; bases outside the gene matches: 10. This CDR3 has 17 amino acids. Germline V gives CDR1 SGHTA, CDR2 FQGNSA. CDR3 DNA sequence: TGTGCCAGCAGCTTAAAGCGGGGGGGCCGGTCCCGAGAGACCCAGTACTTC. Its protein product is CASSLKRGGRSRETQYF.

The V and J genes are TRBV19 and TRBJ2-1; maybe TRBD2 (6 bases). There are 14 residues in the CDR3. From germline, CDR1 is LNHDA and CDR2 SQIVND (reference sequence). V gave up 5 bases and J gave up 7 bases, with 15 bases separating them. DNA of the CDR3: TGTGCCAGTAGTTACGGGAGAATCTATAATGAGCAGTTCTTC. Translating it yields CASSYGRIYNEQFF.

The gene calls are TRBV5-1 and TRBJ1-1; TRBD1 matches 8 bases. The CDR3 runs 16 residues. The germline gives CDR1 SGHRS, CDR2 YFSETQ. Trimming took 7 bases from V and 3 from J; bases not matched to a gene: 14. This chain's CDR3 is CASRLIFRGRDTEAFF. In DNA form, the CDR3 reads TGCGCCAGCCGTCTTATCTTCAGGGGGCGGGACACTGAAGCTTTCTTT.

V gene TRBV5-1 combines with J gene TRBJ2-1; 11 bases are shared with TRBD2. CDR3 length: 16 residues. Losses at the gene ends were 2 bases for V and 7 bases for J; bases not matched to a gene: 8. Germline V CDR1 and CDR2: SGHRS, YFSETQ. The DNA for the CDR3 is TGCGCCAGCAGCTTAATGCTAGCGGGAGGTACTAATGAGCAGTTCTTC. This codes for CASSLMLAGGTNEQFF. Drawing the rest from reference TRBV5-1 and TRBJ2-1, the complete variable domain is KAGVTQTPRYLIKTRGQQVTLSCSPISGHRSVSWYQQTPGQGLQFLFEYFSETQRNKGNFPGRFSGRQFSNSRSEMNVSTLELGDSALYLCASSLMLAGGTNEQFFGPGTRLTVL.

This clone was detected a few times. The chain employs TRBV19 and TRBJ1-2, with no clear D. The CDR3 loop spans 13 amino acids. Germline-derived CDR1 and CDR2 are LNHDA and SQIVND (reference sequence). V was shortened by 3 bases and J by 4 bases, with 9 bases between the two germline ends. The CDR3 region has the DNA TGTGCCAGTAGTATTAGAGGGTTCTATGGCTACACCTTC. Protein product: CASSIRGFYGYTF. Variable domain in full (rest from reference TRBV19 and TRBJ1-2): DGGITQSPKYLFRKEGQNVTLSCEQNLNHDAMYWYRQDPGQGLRLIYYSQIVNDFQKGDIAEGYSVSREKKESFPLTVTSAQKNPTAFYLCASSIRGFYGYTFGSGTRLTVV.

The chain uses TRBV5-1 and TRBJ1-1; TRBD1 might be the D (6 bases). Germline assignment: CDR1 SGHRS and CDR2 YFSETQ. The CDR3 totals 15 residues. Trimming cost V 0 bases and J 1 base, with 10 bases left between them. CDR3 bases: TGCGCCAGCAGCTTGGACAGGGCGGGGAACACTGAAGCTTTCTTT. Translated, it gives CASSLDRAGNTEAFF.

The DNA for the CDR3 is TGCAGTGCCGGGTACGAGCAGTACTTC. Translating it yields CSAGYEQYF. The chain joins TRBV20-1 to TRBJ2-7; D is unresolved. Germline assignment: CDR1 DFQATT and CDR2 SNEGSKA (reference sequence). There are 9 residues in the CDR3. The V gene lost 6 bases and the J gene lost 4 bases, with 4 bases spanning the gap.

The rearrangement links TRBV11-3 to TRBJ2-3; perhaps TRBD2 as D (6 bases). The length of the CDR3 is 16 residues. The germline V gene has CDR1 SGHNT and CDR2 YENEEA. V lost 1 base and J lost 0, with 11 bases in between. The CDR3 here is CASSLGTTPSTDTQYF. CDR3 in DNA: TGTGCCAGCAGCTTAGGGACTACACCGAGCACAGATACGCAGTATTTT.

The rearrangement joins TRBV5-1 to TRBJ2-7; no reliable D call. V was clipped by 0 bases and J by 4 bases, with 14 bases between them. Germline V gives CDR1 SGHRS, CDR2 YFSETQ. The length of the CDR3 is 15 residues. The CDR3 nucleotides read TGCGCCAGCAGCTTGGATGGGCAGAGTAATTACGAGCAGTACTTC. Protein product: CASSLDGQSNYEQYF.

CDR3 in DNA: TGTGCCATCAGTGAGTCGAAGCTAGCGGGGGGTCGCGTGCAGTTCTTC. It specifies CAISESKLAGGRVQFF. J is TRBJ2-1 and V is TRBV10-3, with 11 bases lining up with TRBD2. This CDR3 spans 16 amino acids. V lost 0 bases and J lost 12; bases outside the gene matches: 10. In germline, CDR1 is ENHRY, CDR2 SYGVKD.

V and J are TRBV27 and TRBJ2-7; 9 nucleotides line up with TRBD1. Germline trimming cut 8 bases from V and 1 base from J; bases unmatched to any gene: 12. Germline V gene sequence: CDR1 MNHEY, CDR2 SMNVEV (reference sequence). The CDR3 sequence is 16 residues long. CDR3: CASRNAQGAGSYEQYF. CDR3 in DNA: TGTGCCAGCCGTAACGCACAGGGGGCAGGGTCCTACGAGCAGTACTTC.

This chain joins TRBV21-1 and TRBJ1-4; TRBD1, the table's D call, was not compared with the DNA. TRBV21-1 is labeled a pseudogene. This CDR3 is 15 amino acids long. CDR3 in DNA: TGTGCCAGCAGCAAGGACGGGACAGGGGATGAAAAACTGTTTTTT. This encodes CASSKDGTGDEKLFF.

The genes are TRBV2 and TRBJ1-5; 7 bases align to TRBD1. CDR1 SNHLY and CDR2 FYNNEI come from the germline V gene. This CDR3 has 15 residues. J was trimmed by 2 bases and V by 7 bases; bases with no gene match: 8. The CDR3: CASKGQSGGNQPQHF. The CDR3 bases are TGTGCCAGCAAGGGACAGTCCGGTGGCAATCAGCCCCAGCATTTT.

This clone was observed a single time. The chain is built from TRBV7-9 and TRBJ2-7; the match to TRBD1 covers 8 bases. V gave up 7 bases and J gave up 6 bases; unmatched junction bases: 11. The CDR3 runs 14 residues. Germline-derived CDR1 and CDR2 are SEHNR and FQNEAQ (reference sequence). The CDR3 loop reads CASIGQGLSSEQYF. CDR3 DNA sequence: TGTGCCAGCATTGGACAGGGATTATCAAGCGAGCAGTACTTC.

The V and J genes are TRBV2 and TRBJ2-1; 7 bases line up with TRBD2. The CDR3 runs 17 residues. Germline loops: CDR1 SNHLY, CDR2 FYNNEI. Trimming removed 4 bases from V and 2 bases from J; junction bases left unmatched: 11. CDR3 amino acids: CASSVISGLTAYNEQFF. The CDR3 region has the DNA TGTGCCAGCAGTGTTATTTCGGGACTAACCGCCTACAATGAGCAGTTCTTC.

The chain recombines TRBV6-6 with TRBJ1-4, with 8 bases matching TRBD1. There are 15 residues in the CDR3. Germline lookup yields CDR1 MNHNY and CDR2 SVGAGI (reference sequence). J gave up 8 bases and V 6 bases, and 11 bases lay outside the gene matches. The CDR3 here is CASSQRQGTEEKLFF. CDR3 sequence (DNA): TGTGCCAGCAGCCAAAGACAGGGGACGGAGGAAAAACTGTTTTTT.

This clone was recorded a few times. The J gene is TRBJ1-1, the V gene TRBV18; D is ambiguous. Germline V gene lookup returns CDR1 KGHSH and CDR2 LQKENI. The CDR3 extends over 13 amino acids. V lost 2 bases and J 0 bases, leaving 4 bases between the germline ends. The CDR3: CASSPSVNTEAFF. The CDR3 DNA reads as TGTGCCAGCTCACCATCAGTGAACACTGAAGCTTTCTTT.

V gene TRBV5-1 combines with J gene TRBJ2-7; D is unresolved. CDR1 is SGHRS and CDR2 is YFSETQ in the germline V gene. V dropped 5 bases and J dropped 6 bases, with 12 bases sitting between them. The CDR3 runs to 12 residues. The CDR3 reads CASRIDSSEQYF. As DNA, the CDR3 is TGCGCCAGCAGAATTGATTCTAGCGAGCAGTACTTC.

The chain carries TRBV19 and TRBJ2-4, with D hard to call. The V end was cut by 4 bases, the J end by 0 bases, with 10 bases between. The CDR3 loop spans 15 amino acids. Germline V CDR1 and CDR2: LNHDA, SQIVND (reference sequence). The CDR3 reads CASSTPSVAKNIQYF. In nucleotides, the CDR3 is TGTGCCAGTAGTACCCCTAGTGTAGCCAAAAACATTCAGTACTTC.

V usage is TRBV2 and J usage is TRBJ2-7; 10 bases map to TRBD2. V dropped 6 bases and J dropped 2; count of bases not matched to a gene: 7. This CDR3 region has 15 residues. Germline loops: CDR1 SNHLY, CDR2 FYNNEI. CDR3 coding DNA: TGTGCCAGCAGGAAACTAGCGGGATCACCCTACGAGCAGTACTTC. This translates into CASRKLAGSPYEQYF.

The genes are TRBV6-6 and TRBJ1-4, with a possible D match to TRBD1 (5 bases). The CDR3 spans 14 residues. The germline CDR1 and CDR2 sequences are MNHNY and SVGAGI (reference sequence). Trimming pared 6 bases from V and 3 bases from J, leaving 11 bases between. The CDR3 nucleotides are TGTGCCAGCAGGGGCGGGGACGCTAATGAAAAACTGTTTTTT. This gives the protein CASRGGDANEKLFF.

The CDR3 DNA reads as TGTGCCAGCAGCTTAAAAGAGATAAGGGGGCGGGGGGGCCGGGAGACCCAGTACTTC. Its protein product is CASSLKEIRGRGGRETQYF. The chain employs TRBV7-2 and TRBJ2-5; 9 bases line up with TRBD2. Trimming took 2 bases from V and 5 from J; bases not matched to a gene: 18. The CDR3 is 19 amino acids. Germline CDR1 and CDR2: SGHTA and FQGNSA.

The chain uses TRBV7-8 and TRBJ1-1; a possible D gene is TRBD1 (5 bases). Germline V CDR1 and CDR2: SGHVS, FQNEAQ. CDR3 size: 19 residues. The V gene lost 2 bases and the J gene lost 0 bases, with 22 bases spanning the gap. The CDR3 DNA is TGTGCCAGCAGCTTAAGGCAGGGTGGGGCTCTTGGTATGAACACTGAAGCTTTCTTT. This encodes CASSLRQGGALGMNTEAFF.

V usage is TRBV15 and J usage is TRBJ2-7; weak D call: TRBD1 (6 bases). The CDR3 contains 15 residues. V lost 0 bases and J 2 bases, leaving 11 bases between the germline ends. Looked up from germline, CDR1 is LNHNV and CDR2 is YYDKDF (reference sequence). The DNA for the CDR3 is TGTGCCACCAGCAGAGATAGTAACAGGGCCTACGAGCAGTACTTC. Encoded protein: CATSRDSNRAYEQYF.

This clone occurred once. The chain's CDR3 is CASSGIQGAWETQYF. DNA of the CDR3: TGTGCCAGTAGTGGAATACAGGGGGCTTGGGAGACCCAGTACTTC. The rearrangement links TRBV19 to TRBJ2-5; 9 bases are a match to TRBD1. The trim removed 5 bases at V and 5 bases at J, leaving 9 bases unmatched. CDR3 length equals 15 residues. The V gene's germline CDR1 is LNHDA and CDR2 SQIVND (reference sequence).

The chain combines TRBV4-3 with TRBJ1-2, with 10 bases that match TRBD1. The ends lost 4 bases at V and 5 bases at J; junction bases unmatched: 16. This CDR3 spans 18 amino acids. The germline CDR1 and CDR2 sequences are LGHNA and YSLEER. The chain's CDR3 is CASSLRPAGQGSQYGYTF. CDR3 DNA: TGCGCCAGCAGCCTTCGCCCCGCGGGACAGGGGAGTCAATATGGCTACACCTTC.

In nucleotides, the CDR3 is TGTGCCAGCAGTGCGCGGGGCAGCGGGGGTGGCTCTGGAAACACCATATATTTT. Its protein is CASSARGSGGGSGNTIYF. The chain is built from TRBV6-1 and TRBJ1-3; D possibly corresponds to TRBD1 (5 bases). Germline CDR1 is MNHNS and CDR2 is SASEGT. Trimming took 4 bases from V and 0 from J, leaving 19 bases between them. The CDR3 has 18 amino acids.

The rearrangement uses TRBV6-6 and TRBJ1-1, with D possibly being TRBD1 (5 bases). Germline CDR1 is MNHNY and CDR2 is SVGAGI (reference sequence). Deletions cut 4 bases from V and 1 base from J, with 13 bases between. CDR3 length: 15 amino acids. In nucleotides, the CDR3 is TGTGCCAGCAGTTTCAGGGAAGTTAAGAACACTGAAGCTTTCTTT. Translated: CASSFREVKNTEAFF.

Here the CDR3 DNA reads TGTGCCAGCCGGGGCGGGGTCGGGGCCAACGTCCTGACTTTC. It encodes CASRGGVGANVLTF. V and J are TRBV11-3 and TRBJ2-6; possibly TRBD2 for D (6 bases). The CDR3 length is 14 residues. V lost 8 bases, J lost 4 bases, and 12 bases lay in between. CDR1 and CDR2 from the germline V gene are SGHNT and YENEEA.